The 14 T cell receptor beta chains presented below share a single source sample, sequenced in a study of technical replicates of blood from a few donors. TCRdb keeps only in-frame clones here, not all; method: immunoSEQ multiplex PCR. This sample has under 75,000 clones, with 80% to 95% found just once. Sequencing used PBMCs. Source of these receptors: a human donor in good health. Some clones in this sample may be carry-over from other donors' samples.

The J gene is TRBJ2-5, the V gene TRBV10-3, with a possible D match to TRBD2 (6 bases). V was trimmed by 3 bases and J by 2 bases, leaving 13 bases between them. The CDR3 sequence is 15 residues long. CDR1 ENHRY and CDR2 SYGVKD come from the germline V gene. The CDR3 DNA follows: TGTGCCATCAGTGATGCTGCGGGGTCACAAGAGACCCAGTACTTC. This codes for CAISDAAGSQETQYF.

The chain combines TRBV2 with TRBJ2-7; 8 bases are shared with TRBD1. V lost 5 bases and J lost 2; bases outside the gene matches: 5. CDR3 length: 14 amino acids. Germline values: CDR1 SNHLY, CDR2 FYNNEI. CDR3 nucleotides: TGTGCCAGCAGTACGAAACAGGGGGCCTACGAGCAGTACTTC. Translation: CASSTKQGAYEQYF.

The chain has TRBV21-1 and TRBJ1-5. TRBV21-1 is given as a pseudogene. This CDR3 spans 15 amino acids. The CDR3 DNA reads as TGTGCCAGCAGCCGCGGGACTGCGGCGAATCAGCCCCAGCATTTT. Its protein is CASSRGTAANQPQHF.

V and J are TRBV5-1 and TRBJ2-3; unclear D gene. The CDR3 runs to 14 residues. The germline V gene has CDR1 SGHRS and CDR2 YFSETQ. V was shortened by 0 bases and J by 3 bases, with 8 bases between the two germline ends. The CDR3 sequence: CASSLAWRTDTQYF. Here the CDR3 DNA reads TGCGCCAGCAGCTTGGCCTGGCGGACAGATACGCAGTATTTT. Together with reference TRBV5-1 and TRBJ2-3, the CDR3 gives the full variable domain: KAGVTQTPRYLIKTRGQQVTLSCSPISGHRSVSWYQQTPGQGLQFLFEYFSETQRNKGNFPGRFSGRQFSNSRSEMNVSTLELGDSALYLCASSLAWRTDTQYFGPGTRLTVL.

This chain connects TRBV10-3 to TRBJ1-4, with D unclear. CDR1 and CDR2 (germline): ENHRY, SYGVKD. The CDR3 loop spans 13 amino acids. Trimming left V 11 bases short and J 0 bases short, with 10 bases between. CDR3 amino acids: CACGPPTNEKLFF. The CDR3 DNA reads TGTGCCTGCGGCCCGCCAACTAATGAAAAACTGTTTTTT.

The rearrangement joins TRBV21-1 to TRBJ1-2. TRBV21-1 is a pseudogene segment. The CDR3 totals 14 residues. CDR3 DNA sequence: TGTGCCAGCAACCCTCCTCGTCGGGGTACTGGCTACACCTTC. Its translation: CASNPPRRGTGYTF.

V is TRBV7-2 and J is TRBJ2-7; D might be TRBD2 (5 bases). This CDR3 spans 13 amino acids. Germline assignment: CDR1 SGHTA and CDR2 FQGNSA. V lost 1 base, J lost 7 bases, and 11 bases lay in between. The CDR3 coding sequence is TGTGCCAGCAGCTTAGACGGACTTTGGGAGCAGTACTTC. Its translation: CASSLDGLWEQYF.

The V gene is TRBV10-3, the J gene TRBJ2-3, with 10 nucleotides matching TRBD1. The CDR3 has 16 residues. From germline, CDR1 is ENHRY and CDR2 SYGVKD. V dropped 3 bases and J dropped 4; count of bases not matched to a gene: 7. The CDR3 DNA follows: TGTGCCATCAGTGAATTTCTTGGACAGGGGGCAGATACGCAGTATTTT. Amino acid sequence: CAISEFLGQGADTQYF.

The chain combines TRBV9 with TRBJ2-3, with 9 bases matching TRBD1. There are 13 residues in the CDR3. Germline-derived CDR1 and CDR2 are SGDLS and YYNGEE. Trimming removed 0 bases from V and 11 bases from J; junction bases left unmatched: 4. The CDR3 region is CASSVVWTGEQYF. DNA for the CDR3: TGTGCCAGCAGCGTAGTATGGACAGGGGAGCAGTATTTT.

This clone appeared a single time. CDR3 residues: CASSLKREGTDTQYF. The CDR3 coding sequence is TGTGCCAGCAGTTTAAAGCGGGAGGGCACAGATACGCAGTATTTT. The chain carries TRBV27 and TRBJ2-3; 9 bases fit TRBD2. The CDR3 runs to 15 residues. Germline CDR1 reads MNHEY; CDR2 reads SMNVEV (reference sequence). The ends lost 2 bases at V and 1 base at J; junction bases unmatched: 1.

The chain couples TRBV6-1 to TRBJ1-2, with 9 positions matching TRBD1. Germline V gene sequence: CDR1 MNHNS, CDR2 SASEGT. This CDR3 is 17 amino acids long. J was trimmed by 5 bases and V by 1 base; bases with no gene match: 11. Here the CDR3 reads CASSEGEGRDRAYGYTF. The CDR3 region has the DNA TGTGCCAGCAGTGAAGGAGAGGGACGGGACAGGGCTTATGGCTACACCTTC.

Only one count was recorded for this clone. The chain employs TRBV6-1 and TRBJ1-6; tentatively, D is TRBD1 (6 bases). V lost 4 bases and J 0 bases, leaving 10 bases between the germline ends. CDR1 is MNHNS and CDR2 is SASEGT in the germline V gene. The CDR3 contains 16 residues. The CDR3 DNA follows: TGTGCCAGCAGTGGGGGGGGGCACTCCTATAATTCACCCCTCCACTTT. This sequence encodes CASSGGGHSYNSPLHF.

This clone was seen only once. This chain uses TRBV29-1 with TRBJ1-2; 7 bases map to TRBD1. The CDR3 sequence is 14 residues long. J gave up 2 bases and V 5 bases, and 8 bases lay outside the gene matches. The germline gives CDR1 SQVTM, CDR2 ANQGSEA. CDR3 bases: TGCAGCGTTACGGACCAGGGGGACAACTATGGCTACACCTTC. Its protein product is CSVTDQGDNYGYTF.

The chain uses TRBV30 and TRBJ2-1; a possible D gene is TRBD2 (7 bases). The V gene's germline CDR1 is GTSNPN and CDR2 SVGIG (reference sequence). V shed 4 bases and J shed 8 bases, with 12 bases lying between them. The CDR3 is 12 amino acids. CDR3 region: CAWILGGDEQFF. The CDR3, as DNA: TGTGCCTGGATTTTAGGGGGGGATGAGCAGTTCTTC.